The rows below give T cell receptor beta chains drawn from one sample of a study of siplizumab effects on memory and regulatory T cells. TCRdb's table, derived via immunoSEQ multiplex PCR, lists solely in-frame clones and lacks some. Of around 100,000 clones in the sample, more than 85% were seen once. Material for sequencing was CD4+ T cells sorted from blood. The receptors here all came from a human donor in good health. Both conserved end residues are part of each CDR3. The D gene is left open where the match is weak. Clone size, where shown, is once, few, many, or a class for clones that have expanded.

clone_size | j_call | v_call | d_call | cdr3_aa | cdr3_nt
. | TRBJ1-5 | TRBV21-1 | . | CASSKDLKGSHQPQHF | TGTGCCAGCAGCAAAGATCTAAAAGGTAGCCATCAGCCCCAGCATTTT
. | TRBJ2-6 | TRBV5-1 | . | CASNIGSGANVLTF | TGCGCCAGCAACATAGGCTCTGGGGCCAACGTCCTGACTTTC
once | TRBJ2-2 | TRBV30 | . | CARGLGGNTGELFF | TGTGCCCGGGGGCTGGGAGGGAACACCGGGGAGCTGTTTTTT
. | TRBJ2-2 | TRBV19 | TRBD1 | CASSDRDRVFGGELFF | TGTGCCAGTAGTGACCGGGACAGGGTTTTCGGCGGGGAGCTGTTTTTT
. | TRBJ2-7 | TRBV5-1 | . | CASSLAASKGRNYEQYF | TGCGCCAGCAGCTTGGCCGCATCGAAAGGACGGAACTACGAGCAGTACTTC
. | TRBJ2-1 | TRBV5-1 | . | CASSPTLGTEQFF | TGCGCCAGCAGCCCAACCCTAGGAACAGAGCAGTTCTTC
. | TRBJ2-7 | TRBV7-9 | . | CASSLELIRSGYEQYF | TGTGCCAGCAGCTTGGAACTAATAAGAAGCGGTTACGAGCAGTACTTC
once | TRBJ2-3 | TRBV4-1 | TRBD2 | CASSHHTTSGRVGRVQDTQYF | TGCGCCAGCAGCCACCACACGACTAGCGGGAGAGTCGGTCGGGTTCAGGATACGCAGTATTTT
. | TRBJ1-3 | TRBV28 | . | CASSLWGGSGNTIYF | TGTGCCAGCAGCTTATGGGGGGGATCTGGAAACACCATATATTTT
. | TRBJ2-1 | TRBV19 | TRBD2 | CASTDGSSGYYNEQFF | TGTGCCAGTACTGATGGGTCTAGCGGTTACTACAATGAGCAGTTCTTC
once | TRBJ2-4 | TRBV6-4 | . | CASSSQRGDIQYF | TGTGCCAGCAGTTCCCAGAGGGGGGACATTCAGTACTTC
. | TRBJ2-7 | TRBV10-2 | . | CASSESGRNEQYF | TGCGCCAGCAGTGAGTCTGGCAGGAACGAGCAGTACTTC
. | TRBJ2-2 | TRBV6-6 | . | CASGVTNTGELFF | TGTGCCAGCGGGGTAACGAACACCGGGGAGCTGTTTTTT
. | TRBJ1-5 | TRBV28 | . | CASTPAGYQPQHF | TGTGCCAGCACCCCGGCGGGGTACCAGCCCCAGCATTTT
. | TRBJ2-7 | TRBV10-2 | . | CASSAAYEQYF | TGCGCCAGCAGTGCAGCCTACGAGCAGTACTTC
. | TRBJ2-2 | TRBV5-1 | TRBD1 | CASSRDRGDTGELFF | TGCGCCAGCAGCAGAGACAGGGGGGACACCGGGGAGCTGTTTTTT
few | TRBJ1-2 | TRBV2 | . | CASSGLYGYTF | TGTGCCAGCAGTGGGCTCTATGGCTACACCTTC
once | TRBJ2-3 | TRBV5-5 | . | CASSLSDFFTDTQYF | TGTGCCAGCAGCTTATCCGATTTCTTCACAGATACGCAGTATTTT
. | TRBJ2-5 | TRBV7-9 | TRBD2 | CASSLTSSYQETQYF | TGTGCCAGCAGCTTGACTAGCTCGTACCAAGAGACCCAGTACTTC
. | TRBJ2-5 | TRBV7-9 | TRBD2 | CASSLASGGQETQYF | TGTGCCAGCAGCTTAGCGAGCGGGGGCCAAGAGACCCAGTACTTC
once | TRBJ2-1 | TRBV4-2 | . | CASSQQNLGPAFEQFF | TGTGCCAGCAGCCAACAAAACCTTGGACCCGCATTTGAGCAGTTCTTC
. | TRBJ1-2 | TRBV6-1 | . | CASSELFDGVYGYTF | TGTGCCAGCAGTGAATTGTTCGACGGTGTCTATGGCTACACCTTC